The 9 T cell receptor beta chains below come from one sample, sequenced in a study of cytomegalovirus exposure and HLA in healthy donors. In the PCR, 60 Vbeta and 13 Jbeta primers were used. The protocol was immunoSEQ multiplex PCR, while the TCRdb copy is restricted to in-frame clones and leaves out a portion. The sample shows about 88,000 clones, 55% to 75% of them seen only once. The material sequenced was PBMCs. All receptors derive from a man aged 45-65 years in good health and CMV-seronegative.

This clone was seen once. V and J are TRBV10-3 and TRBJ2-5, with 8 bases aligning to TRBD1. CDR3 length: 15 amino acids. Germline CDR1 ENHRY, CDR2 SYGVKD. J lost 3 bases, V lost 6 bases, and 9 bases had no gene match. CDR3: CAIREGQATKETQYF. The CDR3 nucleotides are TGTGCCATCAGGGAGGGACAGGCCACTAAAGAGACCCAGTACTTC.

The chain has TRBV2 and TRBJ2-7, with 9 positions matching TRBD2. The CDR3 has 14 amino acids. V lost 4 bases to trimming and J lost 4 bases; unmatched junction nucleotides: 5. Germline-derived CDR1 and CDR2 are SNHLY and FYNNEI. CDR3 sequence: CASSASLAGYEQYV. The CDR3 region has the DNA TGTGCCAGCAGTGCCAGCCTAGCGGGGTACGAGCAGTACGTC.

The V call is TRBV10-3, the J call TRBJ1-1, with 7 nucleotides matching TRBD1. The V and J ends lost 10 bases and 6 bases, in that order; junction bases with no gene match: 11. Germline V CDR1 and CDR2: ENHRY, SYGVKD. The length of the CDR3 is 13 residues. The CDR3 spells CATSRGQPPEAFF. CDR3 DNA sequence: TGTGCCACTAGTAGGGGACAGCCTCCTGAAGCTTTCTTT.

The rearrangement joins TRBV28 to TRBJ2-7, with D perhaps matching TRBD1 (6 bases). The CDR3 loop spans 16 amino acids. Germline loops: CDR1 MDHEN, CDR2 SYDVKM. V was pared by 6 bases and J by 2 bases, with 20 bases between. The CDR3 reads CASRHTVRGGAYEQYF. In DNA form, the CDR3 reads TGTGCCAGCAGACACACCGTCAGGGGTGGAGCCTACGAGCAGTACTTC.

The chain carries TRBV2 and TRBJ1-3, with D perhaps matching TRBD1 (5 bases). V lost 3 bases, J lost 0 bases, and 6 bases lay in between. Germline V CDR1 and CDR2: SNHLY, FYNNEI. The CDR3 consists of 14 residues. CDR3 region: CASSDRVSGNTIYF. Here the CDR3 DNA reads TGTGCCAGCAGTGACAGGGTCTCTGGAAACACCATATATTTT.

This sequence joins TRBV18 and TRBJ2-5, with D possibly TRBD2 on 6 matching bases. This CDR3 has 14 amino acids. CDR1 is KGHSH and CDR2 is LQKENI in the germline V gene. Trimming stripped 4 bases from V and 3 bases from J, with 12 bases between. The CDR3, as DNA: TGTGCCAGCTCACTTTCGGGAGTTGAAGAGACCCAGTACTTC. Protein product: CASSLSGVEETQYF.

This chain links TRBV29-1 with TRBJ2-7; D might be TRBD2 (6 bases). With 4 bases removed from V and 2 bases from J, the gap between germline ends came to 21 bases. Germline loops: CDR1 SQVTM, CDR2 ANQGSEA. CDR3 length equals 16 residues. The CDR3 spells CSVAPREVGGPYEQYF. The CDR3 coding sequence is TGCAGCGTTGCTCCCAGGGAGGTCGGAGGGCCCTACGAGCAGTACTTC.

In its sample, this clone was seen a few times. This chain uses TRBV6-5 with TRBJ2-3, with a weak D call TRBD1 (5 bases). CDR3 size: 15 residues. In germline, CDR1 is MNHEY, CDR2 SVGAGI. The ends were cut back, 6 bases at V and 1 base at J, with 14 bases in the middle. CDR3 sequence reads: CASSLQGFGTDTQYF. The CDR3 DNA is TGTGCCAGCAGCCTGCAGGGCTTCGGCACAGATACGCAGTATTTT.

This chain connects TRBV27 to TRBJ1-4, with 9 bases identical to TRBD1. Trimming removed 5 bases from V and 12 bases from J; junction bases left unmatched: 4. The CDR3 spans 12 residues. The germline CDR1 and CDR2 sequences are MNHEY and SMNVEV (reference sequence). CDR3 nucleotides: TGTGCCAGCAGTATATACAGGGGGCAACTGTTTTTT. Translating gives CASSIYRGQLFF. Using reference TRBV27 and TRBJ1-4 for the parts outside the CDR3, the full variable domain is EAQVTQNPRYLITVTGKKLTVTCSQNMNHEYMSWYRQDPGLGLRQIYYSMNVEVTDKGDVPEGYKVSRKEKRNFPLILESPSPNQTSLYFCASSIYRGQLFFGSGTQLSVL.